This record concerns one T cell receptor (beta chain) sequence. Antigen: not known. CDR3 length: 18 residues. Germline V lookup: CDR1 SGHDT, CDR2 YYEEEE. The trim removed 3 bases at V and 2 bases at J, leaving 14 bases unmatched. In TCRdb, the reads were re-called with MiXCR into one record per CDR3 protein. The table lists roughly 730,000 distinct CDR3 sequences, 30% to 35% of them singletons, with roughly 20% in the top ten. This record belongs to a study of T cell repertoires in cytomegalovirus infection. General study results and limits: The ex vivo response was dominated by HLA-C-restricted CMV-specific TCR beta clonotypes.

The rearrangement uses TRBV5-6 and TRBJ2-4; 7 nucleotides match TRBD1. The specimen was cultured PBMCs, collected from culture after CMV antigen stimulation. The receptor comes from a human donor in good health (CMV status not recorded). Some clones in this sample may be carry-over from other donors' samples. CDR3 loop: CASSSPGTGAITKNIQYF. In DNA, the CDR3 is TGTGCCAGCAGCTCACCCGGCACAGGGGCGATAACCAAAAACATTCAGTACTTC.